This record covers a single TCR beta chain. This specimen comes from a study of blood T cell repertoires in COVID-19. Study overall: The study drew acute and convalescent COVID-19 samples from the United States, Italy and Spain. T cells, B-cell-depleted T cells, or PBMCs provided the cDNA or gDNA that served as material.

In the authors' workflow: Reference gene primer amplification in the assay estimated nucleated cell counts. The method was immunoSEQ multiplex PCR; TCRdb's version includes in-frame clones alone and lacks a portion of them. The V and J calls and clone size were taken over from that table, and D and trimming were inferred from the DNA. The profile shows roughly 180,000 clones, roughly 79% of them singletons. Seattle-derived patients entered the study during active infection and were followed longitudinally. CDR3 length: 13 amino acids. Between the trimmed V and J ends, which lost 4 bases and 15 bases, there was a span of 19 bases. Germline V gene lookup returns CDR1 MDHEN and CDR2 SYDVKM.

The material sequenced was peripheral blood. V gene TRBV28 combines with J gene TRBJ2-4; a possible D gene is TRBD1 (6 bases). The sequence derives from a woman aged 40 to 55 with COVID-19, enrolled during active disease. The CDR3 region is CASSSTPGEVWYF. DNA for the CDR3: TGTGCCAGCAGTTCTACCCCAGGGGAAGTTTGGTACTTC.